This TCR beta chain was recorded in a study of post-analysis software for immune sequencing data. Researchers reported that TCR beta cDNA libraries carried unique molecular identifiers. TCRdb called the PCR reads again in MiXCR, with one record for every CDR3 protein. The sample lists roughly 600,000 distinct CDR3 sequences, about 40% seen once, with 1.5% to 2% in the top ten. About this clonotype itself: Its antigen is undetermined.

With 0 bases removed from V and 8 bases from J, the gap between germline ends came to 17 bases. Looked up from germline, CDR1 is MNHEY and CDR2 is SVGAGI. The CDR3 runs 16 residues. Study-wide points: A handful of TRBV segments, including TRBV5-6, TRBV5-1 and TRBV20-1, were more frequent in patients than controls.

This chain uses TRBV6-5 with TRBJ2-1; D perhaps matches TRBD2 (5 bases). This receptor was taken from a girl aged 10 to 17 with multiple sclerosis. The specimen was blood. The CDR3 region is CASSYSLRGRNHEQFF. CDR3 sequence (DNA): TGTGCCAGCAGTTACTCGCTCCGCGGGCGGAACCATGAGCAGTTCTTC.